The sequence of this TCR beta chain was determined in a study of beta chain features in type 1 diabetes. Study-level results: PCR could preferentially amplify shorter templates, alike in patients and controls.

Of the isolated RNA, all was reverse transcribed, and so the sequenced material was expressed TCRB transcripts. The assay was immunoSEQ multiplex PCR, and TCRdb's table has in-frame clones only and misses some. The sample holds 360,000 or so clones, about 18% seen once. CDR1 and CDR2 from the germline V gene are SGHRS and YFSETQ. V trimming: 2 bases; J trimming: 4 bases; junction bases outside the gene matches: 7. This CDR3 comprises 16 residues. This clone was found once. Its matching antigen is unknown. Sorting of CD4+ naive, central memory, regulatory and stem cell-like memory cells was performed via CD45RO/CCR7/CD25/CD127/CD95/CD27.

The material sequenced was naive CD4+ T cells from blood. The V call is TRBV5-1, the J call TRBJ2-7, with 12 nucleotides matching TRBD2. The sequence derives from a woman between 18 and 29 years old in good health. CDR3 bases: TGCGCCAGCAGCTTCCAAGGGACTAGCGGGCTTTACGAGCAGTACTTC. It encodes CASSFQGTSGLYEQYF. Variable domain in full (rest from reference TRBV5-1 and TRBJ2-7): KAGVTQTPRYLIKTRGQQVTLSCSPISGHRSVSWYQQTPGQGLQFLFEYFSETQRNKGNFPGRFSGRQFSNSRSEMNVSTLELGDSALYLCASSFQGTSGLYEQYFGPGTRLTVT.